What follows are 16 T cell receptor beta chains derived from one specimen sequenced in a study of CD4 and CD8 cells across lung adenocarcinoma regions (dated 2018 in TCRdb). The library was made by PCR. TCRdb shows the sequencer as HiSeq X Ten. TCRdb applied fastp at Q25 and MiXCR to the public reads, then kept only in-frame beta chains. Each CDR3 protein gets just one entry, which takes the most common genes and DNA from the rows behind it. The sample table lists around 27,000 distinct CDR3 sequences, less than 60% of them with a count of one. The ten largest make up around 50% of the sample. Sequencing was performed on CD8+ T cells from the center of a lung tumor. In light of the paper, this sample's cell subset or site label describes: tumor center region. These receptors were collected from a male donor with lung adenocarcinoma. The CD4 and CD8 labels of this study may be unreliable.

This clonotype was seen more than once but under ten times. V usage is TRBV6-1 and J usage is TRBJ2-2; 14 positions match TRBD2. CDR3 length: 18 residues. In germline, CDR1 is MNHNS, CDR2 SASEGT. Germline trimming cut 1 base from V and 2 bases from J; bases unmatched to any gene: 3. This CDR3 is CASSEGTSGGINTGELFF. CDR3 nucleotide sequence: TGTGCCAGCAGTGAAGGGACTAGCGGGGGGATAAACACCGGGGAGCTGTTTTTT.

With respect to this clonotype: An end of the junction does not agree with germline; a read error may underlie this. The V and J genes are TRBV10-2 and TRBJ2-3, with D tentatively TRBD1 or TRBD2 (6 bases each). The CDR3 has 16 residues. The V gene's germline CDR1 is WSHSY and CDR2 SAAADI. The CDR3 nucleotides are TGCGCCAGCAGGGGACACGGGGGCCGGGACGAAGATACGCAGTATTTC. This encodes CASRGHGGRDEDTQYF.

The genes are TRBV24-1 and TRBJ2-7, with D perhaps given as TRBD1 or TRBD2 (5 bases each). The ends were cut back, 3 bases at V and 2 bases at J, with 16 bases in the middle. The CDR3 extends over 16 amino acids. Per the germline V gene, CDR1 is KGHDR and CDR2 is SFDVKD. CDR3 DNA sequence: TGTGCCACCAGTGATCCCTCGGGACCTCACCCCTACGAGCAGTACTTC. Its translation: CATSDPSGPHPYEQYF.

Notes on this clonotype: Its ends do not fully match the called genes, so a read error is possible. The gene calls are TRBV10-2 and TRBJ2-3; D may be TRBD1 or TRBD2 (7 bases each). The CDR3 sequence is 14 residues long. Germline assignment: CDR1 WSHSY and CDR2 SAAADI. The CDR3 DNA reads TGCGCGGGCAGGGGGGGACGCGTAAGCGATACGCAGTACTTT. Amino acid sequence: CAGRGGRVSDTQYF.

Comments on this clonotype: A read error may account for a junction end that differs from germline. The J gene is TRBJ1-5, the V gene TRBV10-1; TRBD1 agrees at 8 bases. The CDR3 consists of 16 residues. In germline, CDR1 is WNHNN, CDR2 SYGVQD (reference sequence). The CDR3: CASSESRQGADQPLHF. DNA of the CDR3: TGCGCCAGCAGTGAGTCGCGGCAGGGGGCCGATCAGCCCCTGCACTTT.

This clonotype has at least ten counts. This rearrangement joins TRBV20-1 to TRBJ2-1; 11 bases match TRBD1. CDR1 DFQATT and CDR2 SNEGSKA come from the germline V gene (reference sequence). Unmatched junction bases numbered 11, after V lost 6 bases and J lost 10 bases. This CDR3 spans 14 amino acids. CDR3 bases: TGCAGTGCCCCCCGGGACAGGGGGGTGGGGGAGCAGTTCTTC. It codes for CSAPRDRGVGEQFF.

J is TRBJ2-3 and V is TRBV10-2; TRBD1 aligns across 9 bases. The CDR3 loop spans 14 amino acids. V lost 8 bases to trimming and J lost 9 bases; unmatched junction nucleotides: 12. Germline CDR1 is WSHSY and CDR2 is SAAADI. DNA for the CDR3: TGCGCCAGCCCCCTAGCGGTAGGGACAGGGACGCAGTATTTT. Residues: CASPLAVGTGTQYF.

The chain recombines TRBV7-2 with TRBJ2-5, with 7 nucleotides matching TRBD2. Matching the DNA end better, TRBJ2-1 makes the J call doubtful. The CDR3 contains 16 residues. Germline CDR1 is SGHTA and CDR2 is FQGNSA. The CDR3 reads CASSLDATTSRETQFF. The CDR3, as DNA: TGTGCCAGCAGCTTAGATGCCACCACCTCGCGGGAGACCCAGTTCTTC.

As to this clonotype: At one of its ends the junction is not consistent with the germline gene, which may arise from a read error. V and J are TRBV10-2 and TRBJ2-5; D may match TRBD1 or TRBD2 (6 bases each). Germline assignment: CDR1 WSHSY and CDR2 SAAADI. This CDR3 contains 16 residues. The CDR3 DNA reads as TGCGCCAGCAGGGGACACGGGGGCGCGGGCGGAGAGACGCAGTATTTC. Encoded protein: CASRGHGGAGGETQYF.

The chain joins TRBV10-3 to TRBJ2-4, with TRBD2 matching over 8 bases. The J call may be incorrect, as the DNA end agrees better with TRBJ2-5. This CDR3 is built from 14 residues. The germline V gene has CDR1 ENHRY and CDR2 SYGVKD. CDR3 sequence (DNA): TGTGCGGGCAACGGGGGGGGAGAGAAAGAGACCCAGTACTTC. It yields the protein CAGNGGGEKETQYF.

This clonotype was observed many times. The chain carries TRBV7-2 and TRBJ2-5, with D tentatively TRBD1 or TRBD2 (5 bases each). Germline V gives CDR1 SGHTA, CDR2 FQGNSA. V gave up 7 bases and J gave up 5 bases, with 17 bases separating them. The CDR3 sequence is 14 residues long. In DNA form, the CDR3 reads TGTGCCAGCACCCCGGGACGCAGGTCGGAGACCCAGTACTTC. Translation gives CASTPGRRSETQYF.

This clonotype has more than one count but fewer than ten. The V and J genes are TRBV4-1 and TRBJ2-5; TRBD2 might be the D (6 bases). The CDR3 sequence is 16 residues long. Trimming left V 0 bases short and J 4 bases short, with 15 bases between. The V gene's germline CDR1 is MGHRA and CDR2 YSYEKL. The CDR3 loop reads CASSQDPYSAGETQYF. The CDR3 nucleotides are TGCGCCAGCAGCCAAGATCCATATTCAGCGGGAGAGACCCAGTACTTC.

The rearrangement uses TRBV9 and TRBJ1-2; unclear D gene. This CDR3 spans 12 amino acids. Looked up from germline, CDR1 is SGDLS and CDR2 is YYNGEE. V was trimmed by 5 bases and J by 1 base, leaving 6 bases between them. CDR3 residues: CASRGGNYGYTF. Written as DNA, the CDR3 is TGTGCCAGCAGGGGCGGTAACTATGGCTACACCTTC.

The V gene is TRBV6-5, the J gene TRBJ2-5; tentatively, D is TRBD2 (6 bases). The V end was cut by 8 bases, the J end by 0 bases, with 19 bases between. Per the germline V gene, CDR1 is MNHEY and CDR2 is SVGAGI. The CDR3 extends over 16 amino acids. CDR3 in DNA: TGTGCCAGCGGGGGTGACGGGGGACGTGACCAAGAGACCCAGTACTTC. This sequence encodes CASGGDGGRDQETQYF.

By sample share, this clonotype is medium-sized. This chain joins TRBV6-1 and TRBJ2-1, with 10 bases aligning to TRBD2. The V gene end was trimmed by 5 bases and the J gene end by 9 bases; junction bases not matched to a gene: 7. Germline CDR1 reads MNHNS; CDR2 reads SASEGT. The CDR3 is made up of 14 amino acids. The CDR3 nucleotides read TGTGCCAGCAGTCTGGGACTAGCGAGGGGTGAGCAGTTCTTC. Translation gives CASSLGLARGEQFF.

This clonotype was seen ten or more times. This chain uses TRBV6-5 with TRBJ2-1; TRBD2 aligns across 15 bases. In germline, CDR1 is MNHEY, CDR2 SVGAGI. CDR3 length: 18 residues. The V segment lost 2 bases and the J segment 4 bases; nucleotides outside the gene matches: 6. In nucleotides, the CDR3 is TGTGCCAGCAGTTACGGACTAGCGGGAGGGCCCAAATACAATGAGCAGTTCTTC. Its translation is CASSYGLAGGPKYNEQFF.